Sequencing of this TCR beta chain was carried out in a study of T cells in Graves' hyperthyroidism and ophthalmopathy. The CDR3 runs to 14 residues. With 3 bases clipped from V and 15 bases from J, the junction kept 15 bases outside the gene matches. The V gene's germline CDR1 is SGDLS and CDR2 YYNGEE. The study left out patients who had uncontrolled infection, other autoimmune disease, pregnancy or lactation. Researchers took RNA transcripts and amplified the TCR beta CDR3 regions from them. The study used the HTBI primer set for a first-round RT-PCR of the TCR CDR3. From the multiplex PCR reads, TCRdb called clonotypes with MiXCR, one entry per CDR3 protein. Of a few hundred thousand distinct CDR3 sequences listed, about a sixth are singletons.

The TCR was taken from a woman aged 18-29 years with Graves' hyperthyroidism that later progressed to Graves' ophthalmopathy. Source material: blood. This chain links TRBV9 with TRBJ2-1; 7 nucleotides align to TRBD1. This chain's CDR3 is CASSDRNRGGWVFF. In DNA form, the CDR3 reads TGTGCCAGCAGCGATAGGAACAGGGGTGGTTGGGTGTTCTTC.